This T cell receptor (beta chain) was captured in a study of CD8 T cells in ankylosing spondylitis. Study-wide findings and caveats: In ankylosing spondylitis blood, a motif of roughly eight highly homologous TCR beta variants appeared characteristic. Disease-linked clones were reportedly significantly enriched in matched ankylosing spondylitis synovial fluid. Existing reports had already noted some motif variants in reactive arthritis synovial fluid and blood.

Note on this clonotype: Antigen specificity is unknown.

V was clipped by 2 bases and J by 9 bases, with 20 bases between them. This CDR3 region has 16 residues. CDR1 SGHVS and CDR2 FQNEAQ come from the germline V gene. TCR beta libraries were made by quantitative 5'-RACE with molecular barcodes. TCRdb reanalysed the 5' RACE reads using MiXCR and keeps one entry per CDR3 protein. The repertoire holds roughly 220,000 distinct CDR3 sequences, with about 18% as singletons. Specimen: blood, either unsorted or a sorted T cell fraction (not recorded which). The receptor was isolated from a male donor with ankylosing spondylitis. The gene calls are TRBV7-8 and TRBJ2-1; a possible D gene is TRBD1 (5 bases). CDR3 sequence (DNA): TGTGCCAGCAGCTTATGGAGCAGGGAAGGGGCCGGTGAGCAGTTCTTC. It codes for CASSLWSREGAGEQFF. Full variable domain (remainder filled in from reference TRBV7-8 and TRBJ2-1): GAGVSQSPRYKVAKRGQDVALRCDPISGHVSLFWYQQALGQGPEFLTYFQNEAQLDKSGLPSDRFFAERPEGSVSTLKIQRTQQEDSAVYLCASSLWSREGAGEQFFGPGTRLTVL.